The entry that follows covers one T cell receptor beta chain sequence. At the DNA level, this CDR3 is encoded by other sequences in the same sample as well. Germline V lookup: CDR1 SGDLS, CDR2 YYNGEE. V trimming: 2 bases; J trimming: 2 bases; junction bases outside the gene matches: 2. The CDR3 sequence is 14 residues long. TCRdb's copy holds only in-frame clones and misses some; the assay was immunoSEQ multiplex PCR. The repertoire includes roughly 200,000 clones, roughly 84% of them detected once, and 15% to 20% sits in the top ten. This entry is derived from a study of blood T cell repertoires in COVID-19. Study background: Material from acute and convalescent COVID-19 was sourced from the United States, Italy and Spain. Sample material is recorded as cDNA or gDNA derived from T cells, B-cell-depleted T cells, or PBMCs.

The origin of this receptor is a woman aged 80 or over with active or convalescent COVID-19. V gene TRBV9 combines with J gene TRBJ2-7; 9 bases align to TRBD1. Sequencing was done on a sample of peripheral blood. The CDR3 DNA reads as TGTGCCAGCAGCGTGGGACAGGGCGCCTACGAGCAGTACTTC. Protein: CASSVGQGAYEQYF.